Listed below are T cell receptor beta chains from one sample, sequenced in a study of cytomegalovirus exposure and HLA in healthy donors. Sequencing was performed with immunoSEQ multiplex PCR; in TCRdb, only in-frame clones are kept and a portion is missing. The data hold under 95,000 clones, with less than 85% observed a single time. Sequencing used PBMCs. These TCRs come from a male donor in good health and CMV-seronegative. CDR3s include the opening cysteine and the closing phenylalanine or tryptophan. Each record gives: V gene, clone size, D gene, J gene, CDR3 protein, CDR3 DNA. The D gene is left open where the match is weak. Clone size is not always given. Where it is, it says once, few, many or a class for expanded clones.

v_call: TRBV7-2; clone_size: .; d_call: TRBD2; j_call: TRBJ2-6; cdr3_aa: CASSSAGGPGANVLTF; cdr3_nt: TGTGCCAGCAGCTCAGCGGGGGGGCCTGGGGCCAACGTCCTGACTTTC
v_call: TRBV5-8; clone_size: .; d_call: TRBD2; j_call: TRBJ2-5; cdr3_aa: CASSFLAGAKVGETQYF; cdr3_nt: TGTGCCAGCAGCTTTCTAGCGGGGGCAAAGGTTGGGGAGACCCAGTACTTC
v_call: TRBV19; clone_size: few; d_call: TRBD1; j_call: TRBJ1-1; cdr3_aa: CASSTGQGVNTEAFF; cdr3_nt: TGTGCCAGTAGTACGGGACAGGGTGTGAACACTGAAGCTTTCTTT
v_call: TRBV19; clone_size: .; d_call: .; j_call: TRBJ1-5; cdr3_aa: CASSARAGNGNQPQHF; cdr3_nt: TGTGCCAGTAGTGCCAGGGCGGGGAATGGCAATCAGCCCCAGCATTTT
v_call: TRBV19; clone_size: few; d_call: .; j_call: TRBJ1-5; cdr3_aa: CASSQGGGAAQPQHF; cdr3_nt: TGTGCCAGTAGCCAAGGGGGGGGCGCAGCTCAGCCCCAGCATTTT
v_call: TRBV10-2; clone_size: .; d_call: TRBD2; j_call: TRBJ2-2; cdr3_aa: CASRPGLAGGNTGELFF; cdr3_nt: TGCGCCAGCAGACCGGGACTAGCGGGGGGTAACACCGGGGAGCTGTTTTTT
v_call: TRBV5-1; clone_size: .; d_call: TRBD1; j_call: TRBJ1-1; cdr3_aa: CASRWGQGARTEAFF; cdr3_nt: TGCGCCAGCCGCTGGGGACAGGGGGCCCGCACTGAAGCTTTCTTT
v_call: TRBV7-8; clone_size: few; d_call: TRBD2; j_call: TRBJ2-7; cdr3_aa: CASSRPSGTSYEQYF; cdr3_nt: TGTGCCAGCAGCCGTCCTAGCGGGACATCCTACGAGCAGTACTTC
v_call: TRBV5-1; clone_size: few; d_call: .; j_call: TRBJ2-7; cdr3_aa: CASSPRHYEQYF; cdr3_nt: TGCGCCAGCAGCCCCAGACACTACGAGCAGTACTTC
v_call: TRBV16; clone_size: .; d_call: TRBD1; j_call: TRBJ2-3; cdr3_aa: CASSPKVGDRDEVRQYF; cdr3_nt: TGTGCCAGCAGCCCGAAGGTAGGGGACAGGGATGAAGTACGACAGTATTTT
v_call: TRBV28; clone_size: .; d_call: .; j_call: TRBJ1-1; cdr3_aa: CASSSPGGGRQWGLTEAFF; cdr3_nt: TGTGCCAGCAGTTCACCGGGGGGAGGTCGACAGTGGGGGTTGACTGAAGCTTTCTTT
v_call: TRBV6-5; clone_size: .; d_call: TRBD1; j_call: TRBJ2-7; cdr3_aa: CASSPIGQGVYEQYF; cdr3_nt: TGTGCCAGCAGCCCTATTGGACAGGGGGTCTACGAGCAGTACTTC
v_call: TRBV28; clone_size: .; d_call: .; j_call: TRBJ1-6; cdr3_aa: CASSLVGQGIINSPLNF; cdr3_nt: .
v_call: TRBV7-8; clone_size: few; d_call: TRBD2; j_call: TRBJ2-5; cdr3_aa: CASSSISGLAKETQYF; cdr3_nt: TGTGCCAGCAGCTCGATATCGGGACTAGCCAAAGAGACCCAGTACTTC
v_call: TRBV11-2; clone_size: .; d_call: TRBD1; j_call: TRBJ1-1; cdr3_aa: CASSTTTGDTEAFF; cdr3_nt: TGTGCCAGCAGCACAACAACAGGGGATACTGAAGCTTTCTTT
v_call: TRBV27; clone_size: .; d_call: TRBD1; j_call: TRBJ1-1; cdr3_aa: CASFNRQGVNTEAFF; cdr3_nt: TGTGCCAGCTTCAACCGACAGGGCGTGAACACTGAAGCTTTCTTT
v_call: TRBV28; clone_size: .; d_call: TRBD2; j_call: TRBJ2-5; cdr3_aa: CASSPSGLAGVGETQYF; cdr3_nt: TGTGCCAGCAGTCCCTCGGGACTAGCGGGAGTAGGAGAGACCCAGTACTTC
v_call: TRBV18; clone_size: .; d_call: .; j_call: TRBJ1-1; cdr3_aa: CASSIGQLMNTEAFF; cdr3_nt: TGTGCCAGCTCTATCGGACAGCTCATGAACACTGAAGCTTTCTTT
v_call: TRBV15; clone_size: .; d_call: .; j_call: TRBJ1-6; cdr3_aa: CATSRDLIKGGLTGSSYNSPLHF; cdr3_nt: TGTGCCACCAGCAGAGATCTTATAAAAGGAGGATTGACAGGCAGCTCCTATAATTCACCCCTCCACTTT
v_call: TRBV4-2; clone_size: .; d_call: TRBD1; j_call: TRBJ1-2; cdr3_aa: CASSPPRGTGLYGYTF; cdr3_nt: TGTGCCAGCAGCCCCCCCCGTGGGACAGGGCTCTATGGCTACACCTTC
v_call: TRBV4-1; clone_size: few; d_call: TRBD2; j_call: TRBJ2-1; cdr3_aa: CASSQDGTSGEQFF; cdr3_nt: TGCGCCAGCAGCCAAGATGGAACTAGCGGAGAGCAGTTCTTC
v_call: TRBV7-2; clone_size: .; d_call: TRBD1; j_call: TRBJ2-5; cdr3_aa: CASSPDRVGPETQYF; cdr3_nt: TGTGCCAGCAGCCCTGACAGGGTAGGTCCAGAGACCCAGTACTTC
v_call: TRBV7-3; clone_size: .; d_call: .; j_call: TRBJ2-1; cdr3_aa: CASSPYSNEQFF; cdr3_nt: TGTGCCAGCAGCCCATATAGCAATGAGCAGTTCTTC
v_call: TRBV15; clone_size: .; d_call: TRBD1; j_call: TRBJ1-1; cdr3_aa: CATSRETGLNTEAFF; cdr3_nt: TGTGCCACCAGCAGGGAGACAGGGTTGAACACTGAAGCTTTCTTT
v_call: TRBV4-1; clone_size: .; d_call: TRBD1; j_call: TRBJ1-2; cdr3_aa: CASSQAGGSGYTF; cdr3_nt: TGCGCCAGCAGCCAAGCAGGGGGCTCTGGCTACACCTTC
v_call: TRBV27; clone_size: .; d_call: .; j_call: TRBJ2-3; cdr3_aa: CASSFGQGFTDTQYF; cdr3_nt: TGTGCCAGCAGTTTTGGTCAGGGCTTCACAGATACGCAGTATTTT
v_call: TRBV4-2; clone_size: few; d_call: .; j_call: TRBJ1-6; cdr3_aa: CASTPSRDLLSPLHF; cdr3_nt: TGTGCCAGCACTCCGTCGCGCGATCTCCTCTCACCCCTCCACTTT
v_call: TRBV7-9; clone_size: .; d_call: TRBD2; j_call: TRBJ2-3; cdr3_aa: CATGGTSTTDTQYF; cdr3_nt: TGTGCCACAGGCGGGACTAGCACAACAGATACGCAGTATTTT
v_call: TRBV27; clone_size: .; d_call: TRBD2; j_call: TRBJ2-7; cdr3_aa: CASSLGSGGDYEQYF; cdr3_nt: TGTGCCAGCAGTTTGGGCTCCGGGGGGGACTACGAGCAGTACTTC
v_call: TRBV7-8; clone_size: .; d_call: TRBD1; j_call: TRBJ1-1; cdr3_aa: CASRVTTGGRTEAFF; cdr3_nt: TGTGCCAGCAGAGTTACCACAGGGGGACGAACTGAAGCTTTCTTT
v_call: TRBV10-2; clone_size: few; d_call: .; j_call: TRBJ1-1; cdr3_aa: CASKWEGLRNTEAFF; cdr3_nt: TGCGCCAGCAAGTGGGAGGGCTTAAGGAACACTGAAGCTTTCTTT
v_call: TRBV7-8; clone_size: .; d_call: .; j_call: TRBJ2-6; cdr3_aa: CASSFQVPTSGANVLTF; cdr3_nt: TGTGCCAGCAGCTTCCAGGTTCCTACCTCAGGGGCCAACGTCCTGACTTTC
v_call: TRBV7-9; clone_size: .; d_call: .; j_call: TRBJ2-2; cdr3_aa: CASHLFRNTGELFF; cdr3_nt: TGTGCCAGCCATCTTTTCAGGAACACCGGGGAGCTGTTTTTT
v_call: TRBV27; clone_size: .; d_call: .; j_call: TRBJ2-7; cdr3_aa: CASSLGYQGYSYEQYF; cdr3_nt: TGTGCCAGCAGTTTGGGTTACCAGGGTTACTCCTACGAGCAGTACTTC
v_call: TRBV30; clone_size: .; d_call: .; j_call: TRBJ1-2; cdr3_aa: CAWTRGEDYGYTF; cdr3_nt: TGTGCCTGGACTCGGGGGGAGGACTATGGCTACACCTTC
v_call: TRBV7-6; clone_size: .; d_call: .; j_call: TRBJ1-1; cdr3_aa: CASSPNGGNTEAFF; cdr3_nt: TGTGCCAGCAGCCCAAACGGGGGGAACACTGAAGCTTTCTTT
v_call: TRBV28; clone_size: .; d_call: .; j_call: TRBJ1-1; cdr3_aa: CASSSEEGMRTEAFF; cdr3_nt: TGTGCCAGCAGCAGCGAGGAGGGAATGAGGACTGAAGCTTTCTTT
v_call: TRBV5-1; clone_size: .; d_call: TRBD1; j_call: TRBJ2-1; cdr3_aa: CASSFTGDYNEQFF; cdr3_nt: TGCGCCAGCAGCTTTACAGGGGACTACAATGAGCAGTTCTTC
v_call: TRBV5-5; clone_size: .; d_call: .; j_call: TRBJ1-5; cdr3_aa: CASSFGINQPQHF; cdr3_nt: TGTGCCAGCAGCTTCGGTATCAATCAGCCCCAGCATTTT
v_call: TRBV19; clone_size: .; d_call: TRBD1; j_call: TRBJ1-5; cdr3_aa: CASSISGTGHYSNQPQHF; cdr3_nt: TGTGCCAGTAGTATCTCCGGGACAGGGCACTATAGCAATCAGCCCCAGCATTTT
v_call: TRBV2; clone_size: .; d_call: .; j_call: TRBJ1-1; cdr3_aa: CASSETVSGEAFF; cdr3_nt: TGTGCCAGCAGTGAGACGGTTTCAGGGGAAGCTTTCTTT
v_call: TRBV19; clone_size: .; d_call: .; j_call: TRBJ1-1; cdr3_aa: CASTQRQGSTEAFF; cdr3_nt: TGTGCCAGTACCCAGAGGCAGGGGAGCACTGAAGCTTTCTTT
v_call: TRBV7-8; clone_size: .; d_call: TRBD1; j_call: TRBJ1-5; cdr3_aa: CASSLGGGQNQPQHF; cdr3_nt: TGTGCCAGCAGCTTAGGAGGGGGCCAAAATCAGCCCCAGCATTTT
v_call: TRBV18; clone_size: .; d_call: .; j_call: TRBJ1-1; cdr3_aa: CASSPEAREAFF; cdr3_nt: TGTGCCAGCTCACCGGAGGCTAGGGAAGCTTTCTTT
v_call: TRBV6-5; clone_size: .; d_call: TRBD1; j_call: TRBJ1-5; cdr3_aa: CASSRQGGQPQHF; cdr3_nt: TGTGCCAGCAGTCGACAGGGAGGTCAGCCCCAGCATTTT
v_call: TRBV19; clone_size: .; d_call: .; j_call: TRBJ1-6; cdr3_aa: CASSISGKGSPLHF; cdr3_nt: TGTGCCAGTAGTATATCAGGGAAGGGTTCACCCCTCCACTTT
v_call: TRBV4-1; clone_size: few; d_call: .; j_call: TRBJ2-3; cdr3_aa: CASSQDPVTQYF; cdr3_nt: TGCGCCAGCAGCCAAGATCCTGTGACGCAGTATTTT
v_call: TRBV15; clone_size: .; d_call: .; j_call: TRBJ2-7; cdr3_aa: CATSRDLGLRVGTYEQYF; cdr3_nt: TGTGCCACCAGCAGAGATCTGGGTTTGAGGGTGGGAACCTACGAGCAGTACTTC
v_call: TRBV5-8; clone_size: .; d_call: TRBD1; j_call: TRBJ2-5; cdr3_aa: CASSWTGIKTQYF; cdr3_nt: TGTGCCAGCAGCTGGACAGGGATAAAGACCCAGTACTTC
v_call: TRBV7-9; clone_size: .; d_call: TRBD1; j_call: TRBJ2-7; cdr3_aa: CASRPITGTVEYEQYF; cdr3_nt: TGTGCCAGCAGACCCATCACCGGGACAGTTGAGTACGAGCAGTACTTC
v_call: TRBV5-1; clone_size: once; d_call: TRBD2; j_call: TRBJ2-3; cdr3_aa: CASSLALAGLGTDTQYF; cdr3_nt: TGCGCCAGCAGCTTGGCTTTAGCGGGACTTGGCACAGATACGCAGTATTTT
v_call: TRBV6-1; clone_size: .; d_call: .; j_call: TRBJ1-6; cdr3_aa: CASSEWQILNSPLNF; cdr3_nt: TGTGCCAGCAGTGAATGGCAGATTCTTAATTCACCCCTCAACTTT
v_call: TRBV11-2; clone_size: once; d_call: TRBD1; j_call: TRBJ2-7; cdr3_aa: CASSLGVTGAPREQYF; cdr3_nt: TGTGCCAGCAGCTTAGGGGTGACAGGGGCGCCGCGGGAGCAGTACTTC
v_call: TRBV11-3; clone_size: .; d_call: .; j_call: TRBJ2-3; cdr3_aa: CASSLEGGNTQYF; cdr3_nt: TGTGCCAGCAGCTTGGAAGGGGGAAATACGCAGTATTTT